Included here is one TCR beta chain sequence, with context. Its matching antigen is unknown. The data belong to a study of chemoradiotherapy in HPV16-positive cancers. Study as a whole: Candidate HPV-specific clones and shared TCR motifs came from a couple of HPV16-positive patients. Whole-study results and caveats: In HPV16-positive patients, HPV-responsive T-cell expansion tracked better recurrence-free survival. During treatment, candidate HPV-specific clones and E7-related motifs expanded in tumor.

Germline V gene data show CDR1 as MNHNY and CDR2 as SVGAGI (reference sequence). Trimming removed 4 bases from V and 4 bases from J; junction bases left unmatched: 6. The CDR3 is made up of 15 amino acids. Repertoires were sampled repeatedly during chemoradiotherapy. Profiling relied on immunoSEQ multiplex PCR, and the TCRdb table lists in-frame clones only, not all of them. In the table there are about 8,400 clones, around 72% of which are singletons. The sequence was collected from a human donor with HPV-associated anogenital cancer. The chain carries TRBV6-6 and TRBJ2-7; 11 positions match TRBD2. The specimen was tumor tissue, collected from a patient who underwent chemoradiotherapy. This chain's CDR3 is CASSSRLAGKYEQYF. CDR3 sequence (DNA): TGTGCCAGCAGTTCCAGACTAGCGGGAAAATACGAGCAGTACTTC.